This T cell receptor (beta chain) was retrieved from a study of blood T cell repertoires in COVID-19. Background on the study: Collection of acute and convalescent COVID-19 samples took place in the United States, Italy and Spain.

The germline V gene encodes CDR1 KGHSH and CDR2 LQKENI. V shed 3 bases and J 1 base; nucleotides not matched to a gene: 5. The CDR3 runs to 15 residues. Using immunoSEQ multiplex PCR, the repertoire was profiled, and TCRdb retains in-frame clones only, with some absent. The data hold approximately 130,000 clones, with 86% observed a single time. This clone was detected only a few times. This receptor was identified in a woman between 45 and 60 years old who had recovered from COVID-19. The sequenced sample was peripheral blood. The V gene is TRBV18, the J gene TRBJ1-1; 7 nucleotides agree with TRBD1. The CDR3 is CASSPQGVGNTEAFF. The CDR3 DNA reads TGTGCCAGCTCACCGCAGGGGGTTGGGAACACTGAAGCTTTCTTT.